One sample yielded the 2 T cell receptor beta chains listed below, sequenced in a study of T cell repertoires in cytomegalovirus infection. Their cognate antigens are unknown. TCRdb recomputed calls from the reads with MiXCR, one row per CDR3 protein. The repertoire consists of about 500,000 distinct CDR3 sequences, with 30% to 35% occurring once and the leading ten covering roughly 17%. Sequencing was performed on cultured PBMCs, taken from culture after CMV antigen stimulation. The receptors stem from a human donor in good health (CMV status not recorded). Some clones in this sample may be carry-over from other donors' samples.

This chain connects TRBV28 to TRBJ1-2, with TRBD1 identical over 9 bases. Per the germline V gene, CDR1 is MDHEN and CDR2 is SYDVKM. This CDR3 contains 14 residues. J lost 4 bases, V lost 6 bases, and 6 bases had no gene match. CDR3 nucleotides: TGTGCCAGCAGGGTACAGGGGGCTGGCTATGGCTACACCTTC. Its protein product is CASRVQGAGYGYTF.

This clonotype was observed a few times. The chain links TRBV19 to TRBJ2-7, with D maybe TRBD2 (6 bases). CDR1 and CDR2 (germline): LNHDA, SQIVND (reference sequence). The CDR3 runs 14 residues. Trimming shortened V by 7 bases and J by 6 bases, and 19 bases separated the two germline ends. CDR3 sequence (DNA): TGTGCCAGTACGATAGAGGAGGGACTTGGCGAGCAGTACTTC. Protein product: CASTIEEGLGEQYF.